A selection of T cell receptor beta chains follows, all from one sample in a study of T-cell memory formation after mild COVID-19. TCRdb called the 5' RACE reads again in MiXCR, with one record for every CDR3 protein. The profile shows more than 35,000 distinct CDR3 sequences, roughly 9% of them singletons. The specimen was PBMCs or a T cell subset sorted from them (not recorded which). The receptor source for this set is an adult woman who had mild COVID-19 (a few samples of this study predate the infection). Cell type and time point are not known. CDR3s include the opening cysteine and the closing phenylalanine or tryptophan.

V: TRBV5-1
J: TRBJ2-4
CDR3: CASSLENPSRNIQYF

V: TRBV5-6
J: TRBJ1-2
CDR3: CASSFMGPPSGYTF

V: TRBV20-1
J: TRBJ2-7
CDR3: CSAKPGTGIYEQYF

V: TRBV10-3
J: TRBJ1-5
CDR3: CAVSFQGGNQPQHF

V: TRBV19
J: TRBJ1-6
CDR3: CASSAGSYNSPLHF

V: TRBV7-2
J: TRBJ2-1
CDR3: CASSSTPTGRNNEQFF

V: TRBV11-1
J: TRBJ2-3
CDR3: CASRRTGTDTQYF

V: TRBV3-1
J: TRBJ2-7
CDR3: CASSQVCLRHYEQYF

V: TRBV2
J: TRBJ1-6
CDR3: CASSYGQANSPLHF

V: TRBV2
J: TRBJ2-7
CDR3: CASSASIREQYF

V: TRBV5-1
J: TRBJ1-6
CDR3: CASSFGGQRQGYSPLHF

V: TRBV20-1
J: TRBJ2-2
CDR3: CSARSIPGLAGGPPNTGELFF

V: TRBV2
J: TRBJ2-1
CDR3: CASSDGGSYNEQFF

V: TRBV4-1
J: TRBJ2-7
CDR3: CASSQPRDGIYEQYF

V: TRBV7-9
J: TRBJ2-3
CDR3: CASSPGAGAADTQYF

V: TRBV25-1
J: TRBJ2-7
CDR3: CASSAPSREQYF

V: TRBV7-8
J: TRBJ1-5
CDR3: CASNSQGRIGGLNQPQHF

V: TRBV7-2
J: TRBJ2-5
CDR3: CASSFSETQYF

V: TRBV29-1
J: TRBJ1-5
CDR3: CSVRGAGGQPQHF

V: TRBV28
J: TRBJ2-7
CDR3: CASRRGGSYEQYF